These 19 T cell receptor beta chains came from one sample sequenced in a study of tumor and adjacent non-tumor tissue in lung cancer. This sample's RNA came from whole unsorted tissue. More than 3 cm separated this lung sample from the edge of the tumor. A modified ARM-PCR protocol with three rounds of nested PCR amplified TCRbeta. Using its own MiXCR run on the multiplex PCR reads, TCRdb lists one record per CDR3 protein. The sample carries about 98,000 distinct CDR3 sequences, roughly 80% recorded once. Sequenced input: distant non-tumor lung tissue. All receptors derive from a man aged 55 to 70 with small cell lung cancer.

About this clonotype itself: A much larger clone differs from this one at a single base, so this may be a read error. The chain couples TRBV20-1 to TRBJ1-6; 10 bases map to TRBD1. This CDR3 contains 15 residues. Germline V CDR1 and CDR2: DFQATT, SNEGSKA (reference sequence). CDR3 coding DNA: TGCAGTGCCATCTACGGGACAGGGGACGGTTCACTCCTCCACTTT. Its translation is CSAIYGTGDGSLLHF.

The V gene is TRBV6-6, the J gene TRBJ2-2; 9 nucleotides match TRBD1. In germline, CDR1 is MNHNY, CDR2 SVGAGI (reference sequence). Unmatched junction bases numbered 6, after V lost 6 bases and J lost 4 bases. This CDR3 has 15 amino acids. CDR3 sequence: CASRYRGHGTGELFF. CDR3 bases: TGTGCCAGCAGGTACAGGGGGCACGGCACCGGGGAGCTGTTTTTT.

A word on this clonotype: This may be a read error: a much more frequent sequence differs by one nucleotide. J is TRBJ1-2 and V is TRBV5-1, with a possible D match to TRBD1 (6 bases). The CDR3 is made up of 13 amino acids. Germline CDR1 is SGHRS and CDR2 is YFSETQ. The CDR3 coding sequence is TGCGCCAGCAGCTTGGCGGGGGGCTATGGCTACGCCTTC. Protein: CASSLAGGYGYAF.

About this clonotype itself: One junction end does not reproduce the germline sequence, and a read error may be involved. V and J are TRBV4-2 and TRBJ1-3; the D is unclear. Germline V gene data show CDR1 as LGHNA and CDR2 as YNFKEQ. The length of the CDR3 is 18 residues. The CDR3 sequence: CASTQAHQWAASGNTLYF. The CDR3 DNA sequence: TGTGCCAGCACCCAGGCGCATCAATGGGCAGCCTCTGGAAACACCTTATATTTT.

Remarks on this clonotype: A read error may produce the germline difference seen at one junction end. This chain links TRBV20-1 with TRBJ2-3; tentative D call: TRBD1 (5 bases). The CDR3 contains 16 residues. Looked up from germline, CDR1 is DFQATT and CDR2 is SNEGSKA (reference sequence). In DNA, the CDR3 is TGCAGTGCTCCACCTTTTGGGGCTTGTCGTTCAGACACGCAGTATTTT. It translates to CSAPPFGACRSDTQYF.

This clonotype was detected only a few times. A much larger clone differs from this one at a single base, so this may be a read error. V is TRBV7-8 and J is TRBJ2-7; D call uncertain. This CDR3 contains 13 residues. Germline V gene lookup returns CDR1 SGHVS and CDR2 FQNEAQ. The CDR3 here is CVSSLLSSYEQYF. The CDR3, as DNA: TGTGTCAGCAGCTTATTGAGCTCCTACGAGCAGTACTTC.

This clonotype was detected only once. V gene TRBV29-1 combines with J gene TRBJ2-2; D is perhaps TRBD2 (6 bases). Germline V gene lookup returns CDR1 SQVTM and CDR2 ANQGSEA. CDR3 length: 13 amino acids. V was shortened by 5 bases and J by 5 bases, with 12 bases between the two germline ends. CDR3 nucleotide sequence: TGCAGCGTTTGGGACTTTCCGACCGGGGAGCTGTTTTTT. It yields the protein CSVWDFPTGELFF.

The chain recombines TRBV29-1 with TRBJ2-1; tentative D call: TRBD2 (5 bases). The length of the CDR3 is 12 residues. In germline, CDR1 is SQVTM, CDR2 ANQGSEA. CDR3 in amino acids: CRLAMGNNEQFF. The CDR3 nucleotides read TGCAGGTTAGCGATGGGGAACAATGAGCAGTTCTTC.

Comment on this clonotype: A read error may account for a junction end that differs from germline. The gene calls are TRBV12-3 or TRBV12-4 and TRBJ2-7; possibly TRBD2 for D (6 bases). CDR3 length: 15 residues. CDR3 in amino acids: CASSCLGRDPYEQYF. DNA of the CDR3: TGTGCCAGCAGCTGTCTCGGGCGGGACCCCTACGAACAGTACTTC.

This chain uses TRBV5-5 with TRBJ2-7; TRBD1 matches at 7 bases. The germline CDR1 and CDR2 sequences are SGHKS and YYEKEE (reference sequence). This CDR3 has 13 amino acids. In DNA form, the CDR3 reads TGTGCCAACAGCTGGACAGGAACCTACGAGCAGTATGTC. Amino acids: CANSWTGTYEQYV.

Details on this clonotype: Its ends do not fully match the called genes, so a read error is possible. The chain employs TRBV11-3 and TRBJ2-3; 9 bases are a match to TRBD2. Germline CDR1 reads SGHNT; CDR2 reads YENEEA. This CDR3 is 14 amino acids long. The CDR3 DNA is TGTGCTAGCAGTCAGCGGGAGGAGTCGGATACACAGTATTTT. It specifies CASSQREESDTQYF.

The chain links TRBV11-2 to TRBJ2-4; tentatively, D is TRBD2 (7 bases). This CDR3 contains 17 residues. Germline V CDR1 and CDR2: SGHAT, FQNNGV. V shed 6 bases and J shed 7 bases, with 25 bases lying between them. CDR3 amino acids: CASSGPRGLAVKNIQYF. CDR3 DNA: TGTGCCAGCAGTGGACCACGGGGGCTAGCGGTCAAGAACATTCAGTACTTC. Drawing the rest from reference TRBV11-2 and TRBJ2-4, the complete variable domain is EAGVAQSPRYKIIEKRQSVAFWCNPISGHATLYWYQQILGQGPKLLIQFQNNGVVDDSQLPKDRFSAERLKGVDSTLKIQPAKLEDSAVYLCASSGPRGLAVKNIQYFGAGTRLSVL.

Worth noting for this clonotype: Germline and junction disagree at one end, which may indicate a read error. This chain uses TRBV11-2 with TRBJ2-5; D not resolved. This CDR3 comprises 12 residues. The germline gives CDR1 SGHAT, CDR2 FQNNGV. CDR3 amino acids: CASSLVQVTQCF. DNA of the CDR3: TGTGCCAGCAGTTTAGTTCAAGTGACCCAATGCTTC.

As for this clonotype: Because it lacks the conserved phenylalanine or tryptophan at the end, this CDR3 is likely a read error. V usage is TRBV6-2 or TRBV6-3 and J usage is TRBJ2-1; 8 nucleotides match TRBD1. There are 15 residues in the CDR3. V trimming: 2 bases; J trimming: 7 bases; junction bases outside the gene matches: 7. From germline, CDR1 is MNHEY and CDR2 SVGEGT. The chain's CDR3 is CASSYLQGAGNEQFI. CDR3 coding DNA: TGTGCCAGCAGTTACCTGCAGGGGGCAGGTAATGAGCAGTTCATC.

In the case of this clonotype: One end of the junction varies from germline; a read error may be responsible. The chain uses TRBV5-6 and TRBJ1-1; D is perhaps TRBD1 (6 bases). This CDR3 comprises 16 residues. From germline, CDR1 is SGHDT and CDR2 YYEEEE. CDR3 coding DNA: TGTGCCAACAGCTTGGCCTCCAGGACAGCGAACACTGAACCTTTCTTT. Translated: CANSLASRTANTEPFF.

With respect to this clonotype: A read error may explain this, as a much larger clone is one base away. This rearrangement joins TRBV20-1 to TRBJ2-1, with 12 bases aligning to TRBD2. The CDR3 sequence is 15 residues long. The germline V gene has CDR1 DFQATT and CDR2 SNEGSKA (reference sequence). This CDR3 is CNAWRLAGEGNEQFF. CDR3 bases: TGCAATGCTTGGCGACTAGCGGGAGAGGGGAATGAGCAGTTCTTC.

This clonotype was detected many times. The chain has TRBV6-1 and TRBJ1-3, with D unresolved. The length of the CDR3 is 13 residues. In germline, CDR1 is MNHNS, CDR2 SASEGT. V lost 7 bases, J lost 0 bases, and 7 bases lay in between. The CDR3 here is CASTEHSGNTIYF. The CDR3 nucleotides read TGTGCCAGCACAGAGCACTCTGGAAACACCATATATTTT.

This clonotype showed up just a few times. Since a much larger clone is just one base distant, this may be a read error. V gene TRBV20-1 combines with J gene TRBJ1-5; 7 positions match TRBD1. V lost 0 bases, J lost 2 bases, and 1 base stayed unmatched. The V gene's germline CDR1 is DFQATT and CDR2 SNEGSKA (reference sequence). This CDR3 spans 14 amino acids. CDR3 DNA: TGCAGTGCTAGAGACAGGGGGTGCAATCAGCCCCAGCATTTT. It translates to CSARDRGCNQPQHF.

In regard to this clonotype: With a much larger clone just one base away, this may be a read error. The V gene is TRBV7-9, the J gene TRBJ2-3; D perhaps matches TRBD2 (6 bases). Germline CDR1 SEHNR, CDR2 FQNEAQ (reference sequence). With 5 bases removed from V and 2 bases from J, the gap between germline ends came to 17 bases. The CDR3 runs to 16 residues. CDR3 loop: CASSERLTGLTDTQYF. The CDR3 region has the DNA TGTGCCAGCAGCGAGCGACTAACGGGACTCACAGATACGCAGTATTTT.